Described below is a single T cell receptor (beta chain) sequence and its context. Its cognate antigen is unknown. The sample belongs to a study of cytomegalovirus exposure and HLA in healthy donors. The study's findings and limits: Only CMV serostatus was available as immune exposure information. In most subjects, TCR beta sequences reportedly gave accurate predictions of HLA-A and HLA-B alleles.

Germline V gene data show CDR1 as SGHRS and CDR2 as YFSETQ. Trimming left V 1 base short and J 15 bases short, with 17 bases between. The CDR3 loop spans 13 amino acids. This PCR relied on a set of 60 Vbeta primers and 13 Jbeta primers. Libraries were prepared by immunoSEQ multiplex PCR; TCRdb keeps only in-frame clonotypes and omits some of them. The data show about 97,000 clones, around four fifths seen once. This receptor was taken from a man between 35 and 55 years old in good health and CMV-seronegative. The specimen was PBMCs. The chain is built from TRBV5-1 and TRBJ2-1; D perhaps matches TRBD1 (5 bases). The CDR3 coding sequence is TGCGCCAGCAGCTTGTCAGGGCCTGGTGGCTTGTTCTTC. This codes for CASSLSGPGGLFF.